One and the same sample provided the 5 T cell receptor beta chains below, sequenced in a study of regulatory T cells in long-lasting Graves disease. iRepertoire HTBI primers and Arm-PCR of CDR3 regions built TCR beta libraries. One entry per CDR3 protein results from TCRdb running MiXCR on the multiplex PCR reads. Of hundreds of thousands of distinct CDR3 sequences in the sample, 16% are singletons; the top ten hold about 17%. As for time point: newly diagnosed GD, antithyroid drugs for less than 3 months. The TCR library used RNA extracted from PBMCs. This same sample was also taken into another study, of T cells in Graves' hyperthyroidism and ophthalmopathy.

The specimen comprised peripheral blood mononuclear cells (PBMCs), sampled at new diagnosis, from a patient treated with antithyroid drugs. All receptors derive from a woman younger than 45 with Graves disease.

This clonotype has just a few counts. In DNA, the CDR3 is TGCGCCAGCAGCCCGACCCTAGCGGACCAAGCCTACAATGAGCAGTTCTTC. Protein sequence: CASSPTLADQAYNEQFF. This chain joins TRBV5-1 and TRBJ2-1; TRBD2 agrees at 7 bases. The V gene end was trimmed by 4 bases and the J gene end by 2 bases; junction bases not matched to a gene: 12. Germline V gene data show CDR1 as SGHRS and CDR2 as YFSETQ. This CDR3 is 17 amino acids long.

This clonotype has ten or more counts. This chain connects TRBV5-1 to TRBJ2-3; TRBD2 might be the D (6 bases). Trimming stripped 1 base from V and 0 bases from J, with 9 bases between. The length of the CDR3 is 15 residues. Looked up from germline, CDR1 is SGHRS and CDR2 is YFSETQ. The CDR3 sequence is CASSLWSGSTDTQYF. CDR3 coding DNA: TGCGCCAGCAGCTTGTGGAGCGGGAGCACAGATACGCAGTATTTT. The whole variable domain, filled in from reference TRBV5-1 and TRBJ2-3, reads KAGVTQTPRYLIKTRGQQVTLSCSPISGHRSVSWYQQTPGQGLQFLFEYFSETQRNKGNFPGRFSGRQFSNSRSEMNVSTLELGDSALYLCASSLWSGSTDTQYFGPGTRLTVL.

This clonotype was recorded a few times. The chain employs TRBV19 and TRBJ1-1; 8 nucleotides match TRBD1. Germline CDR1 is LNHDA and CDR2 is SQIVND (reference sequence). The V gene end was trimmed by 7 bases and the J gene end by 0 bases; junction bases not matched to a gene: 7. The CDR3 extends over 15 amino acids. CDR3 bases: TGTGCCAGTACCACCCGGGACAGGCTGAACACTGAAGCTTTCTTT. Its protein product is CASTTRDRLNTEAFF.

The J gene is TRBJ1-2, the V gene TRBV19; D uncertain. Germline assignment: CDR1 LNHDA and CDR2 SQIVND (reference sequence). This CDR3 spans 14 amino acids. The V gene lost 3 bases and the J gene lost 0 bases, with 8 bases spanning the gap. The CDR3 nucleotides read TGTGCCAGTAGTATTCAGGCGGCTAACTATGGCTACACCTTC. Its translation is CASSIQAANYGYTF.

In its sample, this clonotype was seen many times. The genes are TRBV24-1 and TRBJ2-7, with TRBD2 matching 9 bases. The CDR3 spans 14 residues. Germline loops: CDR1 KGHDR, CDR2 SFDVKD. V shed 7 bases and J 4 bases; nucleotides not matched to a gene: 7. The chain's CDR3 is CATSDSGSSYEQYF. The CDR3 DNA sequence: TGTGCCACCAGCGATAGCGGGAGTAGTTACGAGCAGTACTTC.